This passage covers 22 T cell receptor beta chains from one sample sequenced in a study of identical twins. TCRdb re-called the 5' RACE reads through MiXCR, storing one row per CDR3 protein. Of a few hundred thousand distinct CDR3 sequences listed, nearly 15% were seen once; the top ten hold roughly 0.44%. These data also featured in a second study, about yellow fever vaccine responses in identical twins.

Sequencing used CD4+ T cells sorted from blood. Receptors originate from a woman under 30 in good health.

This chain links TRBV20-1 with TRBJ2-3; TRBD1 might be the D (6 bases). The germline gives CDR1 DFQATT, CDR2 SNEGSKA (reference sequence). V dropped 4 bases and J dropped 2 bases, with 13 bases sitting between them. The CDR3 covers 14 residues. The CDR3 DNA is TGCAGTGCTATTGACAGGACATTCACAGATACGCAGTATTTT. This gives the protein CSAIDRTFTDTQYF.

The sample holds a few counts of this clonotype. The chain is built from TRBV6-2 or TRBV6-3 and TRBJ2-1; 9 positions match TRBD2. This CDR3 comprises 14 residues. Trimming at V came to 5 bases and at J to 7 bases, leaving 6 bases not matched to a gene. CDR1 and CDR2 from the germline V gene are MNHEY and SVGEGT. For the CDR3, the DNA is TGTGCCAGCAGTAAGGGACTAGCCCGTAATGAGCAGTTCTTC. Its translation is CASSKGLARNEQFF.

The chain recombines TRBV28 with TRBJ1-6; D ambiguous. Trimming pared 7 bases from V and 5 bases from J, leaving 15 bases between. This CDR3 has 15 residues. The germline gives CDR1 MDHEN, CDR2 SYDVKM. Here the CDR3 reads CASTTAGFDNSPLHF. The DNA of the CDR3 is TGTGCCAGCACGACGGCGGGCTTCGATAATTCACCCCTCCACTTT.

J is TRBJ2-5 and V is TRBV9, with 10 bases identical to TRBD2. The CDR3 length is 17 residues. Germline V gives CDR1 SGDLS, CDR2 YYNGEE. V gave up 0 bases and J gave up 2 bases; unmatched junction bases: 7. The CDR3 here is CASSVDPSGGPQETQYF. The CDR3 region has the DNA TGTGCCAGCAGCGTAGACCCTAGCGGGGGCCCGCAAGAGACCCAGTACTTC.

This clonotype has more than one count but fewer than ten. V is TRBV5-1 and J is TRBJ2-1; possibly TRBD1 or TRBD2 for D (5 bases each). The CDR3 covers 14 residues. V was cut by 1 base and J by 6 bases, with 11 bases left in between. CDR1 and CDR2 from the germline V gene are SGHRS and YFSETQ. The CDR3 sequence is CASSLQGRGNEQFF. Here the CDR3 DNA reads TGCGCCAGCAGCTTGCAGGGTCGGGGCAATGAGCAGTTCTTC.

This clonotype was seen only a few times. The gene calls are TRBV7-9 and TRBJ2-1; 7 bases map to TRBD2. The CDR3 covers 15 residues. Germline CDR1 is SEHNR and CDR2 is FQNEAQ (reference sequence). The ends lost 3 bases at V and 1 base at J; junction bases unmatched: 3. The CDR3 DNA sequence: TGTGCCAGCAGCTTGGGGGAGGGTTCCTACAATGAGCAGTTCTTC. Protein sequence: CASSLGEGSYNEQFF. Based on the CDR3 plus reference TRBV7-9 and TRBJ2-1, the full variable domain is DTGVSQNPRHKITKRGQNVTFRCDPISEHNRLYWYRQTLGQGPEFLTYFQNEAQLEKSRLLSDRFSAERPKGSFSTLEIQRTEQGDSAMYLCASSLGEGSYNEQFFGPGTRLTVL.

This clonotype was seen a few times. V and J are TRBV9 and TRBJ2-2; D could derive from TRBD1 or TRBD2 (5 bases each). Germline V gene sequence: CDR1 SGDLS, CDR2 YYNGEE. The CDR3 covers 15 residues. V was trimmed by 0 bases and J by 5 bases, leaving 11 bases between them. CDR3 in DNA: TGTGCCAGCAGCGTAGTTGAATGGGGGACCGGGGAGCTGTTTTTT. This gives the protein CASSVVEWGTGELFF.

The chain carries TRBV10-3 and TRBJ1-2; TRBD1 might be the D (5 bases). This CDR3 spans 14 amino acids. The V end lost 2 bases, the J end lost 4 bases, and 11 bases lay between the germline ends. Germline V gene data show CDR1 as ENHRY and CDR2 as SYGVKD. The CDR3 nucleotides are TGTGCCATCAGTGAGGGGGCAGAGTTCTATGGCTACACCTTC. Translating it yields CAISEGAEFYGYTF.

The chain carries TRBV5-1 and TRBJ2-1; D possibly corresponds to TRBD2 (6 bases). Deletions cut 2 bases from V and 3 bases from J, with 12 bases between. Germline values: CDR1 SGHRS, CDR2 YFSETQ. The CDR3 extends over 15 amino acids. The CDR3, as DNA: TGCGCCAGCAGCTTCGAGGGAGGCGGCTACAATGAGCAGTTCTTC. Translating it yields CASSFEGGGYNEQFF.

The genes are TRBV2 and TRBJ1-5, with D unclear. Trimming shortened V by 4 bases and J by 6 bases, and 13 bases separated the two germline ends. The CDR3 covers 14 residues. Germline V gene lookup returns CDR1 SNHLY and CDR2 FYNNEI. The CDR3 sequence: CASSVEVLGQPQHF. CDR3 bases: TGTGCCAGCAGTGTGGAGGTACTCGGTCAGCCCCAGCATTTT.

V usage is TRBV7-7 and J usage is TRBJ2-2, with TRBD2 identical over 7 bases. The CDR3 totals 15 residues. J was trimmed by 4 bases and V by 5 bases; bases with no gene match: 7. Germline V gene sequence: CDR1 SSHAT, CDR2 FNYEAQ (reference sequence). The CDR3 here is CASSPWEGGTGELFF. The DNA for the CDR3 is TGTGCCAGCAGCCCCTGGGAGGGTGGCACCGGGGAGCTGTTTTTT.

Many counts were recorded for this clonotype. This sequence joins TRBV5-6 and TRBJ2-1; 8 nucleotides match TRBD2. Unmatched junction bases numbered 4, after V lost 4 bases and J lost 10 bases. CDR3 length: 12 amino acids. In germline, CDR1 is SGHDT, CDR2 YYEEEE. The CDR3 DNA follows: TGTGCCAGCAGCCACCCTAGCGGGGAGCAGTTCTTC. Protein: CASSHPSGEQFF.

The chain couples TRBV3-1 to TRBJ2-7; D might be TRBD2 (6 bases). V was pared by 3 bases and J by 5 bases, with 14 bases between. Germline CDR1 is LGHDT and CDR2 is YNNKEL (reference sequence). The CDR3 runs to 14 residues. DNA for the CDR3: TGTGCCAGCAGCCATGGGACTTCTCCTAACGAGCAGTACTTC. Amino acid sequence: CASSHGTSPNEQYF.

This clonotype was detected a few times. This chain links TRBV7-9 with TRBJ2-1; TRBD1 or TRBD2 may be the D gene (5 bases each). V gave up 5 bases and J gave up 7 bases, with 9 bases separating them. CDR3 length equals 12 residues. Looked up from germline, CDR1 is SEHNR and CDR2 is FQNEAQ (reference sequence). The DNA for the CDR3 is TGTGCCAGCAGCCCCGAGGGGAATGAGCAGTTCTTC. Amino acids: CASSPEGNEQFF.

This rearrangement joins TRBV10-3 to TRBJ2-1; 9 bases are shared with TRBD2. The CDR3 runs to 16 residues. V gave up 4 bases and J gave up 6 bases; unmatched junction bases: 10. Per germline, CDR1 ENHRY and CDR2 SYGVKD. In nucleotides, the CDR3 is TGTGCCATCAGTGGGAGGGGTGCGGGGGGGCCCAATGAGCAGTTCTTC. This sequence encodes CAISGRGAGGPNEQFF.

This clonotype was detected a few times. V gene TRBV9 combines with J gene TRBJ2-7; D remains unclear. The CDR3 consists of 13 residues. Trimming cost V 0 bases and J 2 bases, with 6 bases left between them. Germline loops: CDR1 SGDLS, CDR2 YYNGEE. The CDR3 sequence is CASSVDGAYEQYF. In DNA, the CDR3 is TGTGCCAGCAGCGTAGATGGGGCCTACGAGCAGTACTTC.

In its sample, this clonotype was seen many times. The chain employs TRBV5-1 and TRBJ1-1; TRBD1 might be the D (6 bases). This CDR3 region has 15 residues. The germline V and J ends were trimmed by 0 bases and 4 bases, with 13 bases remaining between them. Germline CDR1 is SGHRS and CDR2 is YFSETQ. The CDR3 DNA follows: TGCGCCAGCAGCTTGGGGGGGGGCGTGAGCACTGAAGCTTTCTTT. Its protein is CASSLGGGVSTEAFF.

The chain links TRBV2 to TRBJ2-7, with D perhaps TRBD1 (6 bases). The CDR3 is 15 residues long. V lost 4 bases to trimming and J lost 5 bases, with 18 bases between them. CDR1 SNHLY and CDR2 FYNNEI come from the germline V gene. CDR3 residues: CASSARGARSNEQYF. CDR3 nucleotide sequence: TGTGCCAGCAGTGCCAGGGGAGCCCGATCGAACGAGCAGTACTTC.

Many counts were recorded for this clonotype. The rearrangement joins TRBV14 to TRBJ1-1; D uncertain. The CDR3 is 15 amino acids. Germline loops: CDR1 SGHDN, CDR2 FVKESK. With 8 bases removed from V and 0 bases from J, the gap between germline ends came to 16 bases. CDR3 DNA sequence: TGTGCCAGCCACGAGCTCGGTCCGTTGAACACTGAAGCTTTCTTT. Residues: CASHELGPLNTEAFF.

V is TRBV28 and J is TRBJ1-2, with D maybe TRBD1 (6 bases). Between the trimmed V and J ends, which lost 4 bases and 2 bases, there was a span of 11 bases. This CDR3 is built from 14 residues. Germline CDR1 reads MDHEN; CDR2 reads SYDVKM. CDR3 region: CASSSPGQNYGYTF. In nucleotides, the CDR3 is TGTGCCAGCAGTTCCCCCGGACAGAACTATGGCTACACCTTC.

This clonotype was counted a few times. CDR3 in amino acids: CASSRDGGSYNEQFF. The CDR3, as DNA: TGTGCCAGCAGCCGCGACGGGGGTTCCTACAATGAGCAGTTCTTC. This chain joins TRBV6-2 or TRBV6-3 and TRBJ2-1; a possible D gene is TRBD2 (6 bases). The CDR3 covers 15 residues. Germline loops: CDR1 MNHEY, CDR2 SVGEGT. The ends were cut back, 6 bases at V and 1 base at J, with 13 bases in the middle.

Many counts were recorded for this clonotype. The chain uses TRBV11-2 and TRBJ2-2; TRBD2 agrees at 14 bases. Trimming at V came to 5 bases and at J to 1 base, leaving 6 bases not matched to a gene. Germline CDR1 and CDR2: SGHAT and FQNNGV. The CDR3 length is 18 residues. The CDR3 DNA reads TGTGCCAGCAGCCTACGACTAGCGGGAGGGGGGAACACCGGGGAGCTGTTTTTT. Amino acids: CASSLRLAGGGNTGELFF.